This T cell receptor beta chain was captured in a study of blood T cell repertoires in COVID-19. TCRdb's table, derived via immunoSEQ multiplex PCR, lists solely in-frame clones and lacks some. The data contain under 300,000 clones, 80% to 90% of them singletons. The CDR3 is 13 amino acids. CDR1 and CDR2 (germline): SQVTM, ANQGSEA. Germline trimming cut 3 bases from V and 3 bases from J; bases unmatched to any gene: 5. The sequence derives from a woman aged 30 to 39 with active or convalescent COVID-19. The chain combines TRBV29-1 with TRBJ2-7, with TRBD1 identical over 7 bases. The material sequenced was peripheral blood. CDR3 sequence: CSVDGAGGYEQYF. The CDR3 DNA follows: TGCAGCGTTGATGGTGCAGGGGGCTACGAGCAGTACTTC.